The 22 T cell receptor beta chains below all came from one sample that was sequenced in a study of cytomegalovirus exposure and HLA in healthy donors. Assay used: immunoSEQ multiplex PCR; TCRdb lists only in-frame clones, some missing. The table has roughly 130,000 clones, approximately 87% seen once. Input material: PBMCs. The receptors were sampled from a man between 18 and 35 years old in good health and CMV-seronegative.

The chain uses TRBV7-6 and TRBJ2-7; 9 positions agree with TRBD1. The CDR3 length is 13 residues. Trimming removed 5 bases from V and 5 bases from J; junction bases left unmatched: 4. Germline values: CDR1 SGHVS, CDR2 FNYEAQ. The CDR3 loop is CASSATGGDEQYF. The CDR3 DNA follows: TGTGCCAGCAGCGCCACAGGGGGCGACGAGCAGTACTTC.

With respect to this clone: At the DNA level, this CDR3 is encoded by other sequences in the same sample as well. The rearrangement uses TRBV7-9 and TRBJ2-5, with a tentative D call TRBD1 (5 bases). Germline-derived CDR1 and CDR2 are SEHNR and FQNEAQ (reference sequence). V was clipped by 5 bases and J by 2 bases, with 9 bases between them. The CDR3 length is 13 residues. Here the CDR3 reads CASSLDRQETQYF. In nucleotides, the CDR3 is TGTGCCAGCAGCCTAGACAGACAAGAGACCCAGTACTTC.

The chain employs TRBV4-2 and TRBJ2-5; D is ambiguous. V lost 3 bases to trimming and J lost 1 base, with 12 bases between them. Germline values: CDR1 LGHNA, CDR2 YNFKEQ. The CDR3 covers 15 residues. The CDR3 sequence is CASSQTKLFQETQYF. In DNA form, the CDR3 reads TGTGCCAGCAGCCAGACCAAACTATTCCAAGAGACCCAGTACTTC.

The chain combines TRBV2 with TRBJ1-5, with 7 bases lining up with TRBD1. After removal of 8 bases from V and 2 bases from J, the junction contained 6 bases not matched to a gene. CDR1 is SNHLY, CDR2 FYNNEI, per germline. This CDR3 contains 14 residues. CDR3 nucleotides: TGTGCCAGCCAGGGGGGCTTGGGCAATCAGCCCCAGCATTTT. This codes for CASQGGLGNQPQHF. Variable domain in full (rest from reference TRBV2 and TRBJ1-5): EPEVTQTPSHQVTQMGQEVILRCVPISNHLYFYWYRQILGQKVEFLVSFYNNEISEKSEIFDDQFSVERPDGSNFTLKIRSTKLEDSAMYFCASQGGLGNQPQHFGDGTRLSIL.

The genes are TRBV11-3 and TRBJ2-3, with 7 bases identical to TRBD2. This CDR3 is built from 14 residues. Germline V gives CDR1 SGHNT, CDR2 YENEEA. Trimming at V came to 3 bases and at J to 6 bases, leaving 6 bases not matched to a gene. The CDR3 protein is CASSLTRGSDTQYF. The CDR3 nucleotides read TGTGCCAGCAGCTTGACGCGGGGGTCCGATACGCAGTATTTT.

This clone came up once. The chain joins TRBV5-6 to TRBJ1-3, with 7 bases aligning to TRBD1. V was clipped by 4 bases and J by 0 bases; unmatched bases: 7. This CDR3 has 16 amino acids. Per germline, CDR1 SGHDT and CDR2 YYEEEE. The CDR3 coding sequence is TGTGCCAGCAGCCCTGAGGGGGCGTTCTCTGGAAACACCATATATTTT. It yields the protein CASSPEGAFSGNTIYF.

The chain uses TRBV7-9 and TRBJ1-4, with D perhaps matching TRBD1 (6 bases). Trimming stripped 4 bases from V and 4 bases from J, with 7 bases between. In germline, CDR1 is SEHNR, CDR2 FQNEAQ (reference sequence). The CDR3 is 13 residues long. The CDR3 spells CASSWTDNEKLFF. CDR3 nucleotide sequence: TGTGCCAGCAGCTGGACAGATAATGAAAAACTGTTTTTT.

The chain carries TRBV5-1 and TRBJ1-2, with D possibly being TRBD1 (5 bases). This CDR3 spans 14 amino acids. CDR1 is SGHRS and CDR2 is YFSETQ in the germline V gene. V lost 4 bases and J 2 bases, leaving 12 bases between the germline ends. CDR3 coding DNA: TGCGCCAGCAGCCCCCGGGGGGAGAACTATGGCTACACCTTC. Amino acids: CASSPRGENYGYTF.

This clone was observed a handful of times. CDR3 bases: TGCGCCAGCAGCCAATTCTTTGGCGAGACAGCCAAATTACTATCCTACGAGCAGTACTTC. It translates to CASSQFFGETAKLLSYEQYF. The chain carries TRBV4-1 and TRBJ2-7, with a tentative D call TRBD1 (5 bases). The CDR3 consists of 20 residues. The germline gives CDR1 MGHRA, CDR2 YSYEKL. The V gene lost 2 bases and the J gene lost 1 base, with 27 bases spanning the gap.

V gene TRBV5-4 combines with J gene TRBJ2-7, with TRBD2 matching 9 bases. The trim removed 4 bases at V and 5 bases at J, leaving 7 bases unmatched. Germline V gene data show CDR1 as SGHNT and CDR2 as YYREEE (reference sequence). CDR3 size: 14 residues. The CDR3 loop reads CASSQGLADDEQYF. The CDR3 DNA is TGTGCCAGCAGCCAGGGACTAGCTGACGACGAGCAGTACTTC.

The rearrangement uses TRBV9 and TRBJ2-7; 8 positions match TRBD2. V was clipped by 4 bases and J by 6 bases; unmatched bases: 12. The CDR3 loop spans 15 amino acids. CDR1 SGDLS and CDR2 YYNGEE come from the germline V gene. The CDR3 DNA is TGTGCCAGCAGCTCCCAACTAGCGGTGTCAGGCGAGCAGTACTTC. Translation: CASSSQLAVSGEQYF.

This clone was counted a single time. This rearrangement joins TRBV19 to TRBJ1-5; no firm D call. Looked up from germline, CDR1 is LNHDA and CDR2 is SQIVND (reference sequence). This CDR3 is built from 12 residues. Between the trimmed V and J ends, which lost 9 bases and 8 bases, there was a span of 14 bases. DNA for the CDR3: TGTGCCAGCAACCCCCTCGGTGAGCCCCAGCATTTT. Its translation is CASNPLGEPQHF. Combining the CDR3 with reference TRBV19 and TRBJ1-5 gives the whole variable domain DGGITQSPKYLFRKEGQNVTLSCEQNLNHDAMYWYRQDPGQGLRLIYYSQIVNDFQKGDIAEGYSVSREKKESFPLTVTSAQKNPTAFYLCASNPLGEPQHFGDGTRLSIL.

The chain is built from TRBV7-2 and TRBJ1-2; the D gene is possibly TRBD1 (6 bases). CDR1 is SGHTA and CDR2 is FQGNSA in the germline V gene. V was trimmed by 3 bases and J by 8 bases, leaving 13 bases between them. The CDR3 extends over 13 amino acids. CDR3 region: CASSFDRSSGYTF. CDR3 DNA sequence: TGTGCCAGCAGCTTTGACAGGTCGTCCGGCTACACCTTC.

The CDR3, as DNA: TGCGCCAGCAGCCCTGAACGGACAGGGCGGCAAGAGACCCAGTACTTC. It is translated as CASSPERTGRQETQYF. The chain couples TRBV4-1 to TRBJ2-5; 8 bases are shared with TRBD1. The CDR3 sequence is 16 residues long. V was pared by 4 bases and J by 2 bases, with 9 bases of the junction left unmatched. Germline V gives CDR1 MGHRA, CDR2 YSYEKL.

This clone has a single count. V and J are TRBV29-1 and TRBJ1-4, with D perhaps matching TRBD1 (6 bases). The CDR3 sequence is 15 residues long. Germline V gives CDR1 SQVTM, CDR2 ANQGSEA. V was cut by 6 bases and J by 0 bases, with 14 bases left in between. The CDR3: CSVEGDSATNEKLFF. The CDR3 region has the DNA TGCAGCGTAGAGGGGGATAGCGCAACTAATGAAAAACTGTTTTTT.

This clone appeared a single time. This chain connects TRBV19 to TRBJ2-7; 10 bases line up with TRBD1. CDR1 LNHDA and CDR2 SQIVND come from the germline V gene (reference sequence). This CDR3 is 15 amino acids long. The V gene end was trimmed by 5 bases and the J gene end by 2 bases; junction bases not matched to a gene: 6. The CDR3 sequence: CASSFGQGEAYEQYF. DNA of the CDR3: TGTGCCAGTAGTTTCGGACAGGGGGAGGCCTACGAGCAGTACTTC. Full variable domain (remainder filled in from reference TRBV19 and TRBJ2-7): DGGITQSPKYLFRKEGQNVTLSCEQNLNHDAMYWYRQDPGQGLRLIYYSQIVNDFQKGDIAEGYSVSREKKESFPLTVTSAQKNPTAFYLCASSFGQGEAYEQYFGPGTRLTVT.

The V and J genes are TRBV6-5 and TRBJ1-4; TRBD1 is a possible D gene (5 bases). The CDR3 has 13 amino acids. Looked up from germline, CDR1 is MNHEY and CDR2 is SVGAGI. Trimming took 6 bases from V and 8 from J, leaving 13 bases between them. CDR3 coding DNA: TGTGCCAGCAGATTCCTGGGGGGGGAAAAACTGTTTTTT. It encodes CASRFLGGEKLFF.

This chain connects TRBV7-2 to TRBJ1-4; perhaps TRBD1 as D (6 bases). CDR3 length equals 13 residues. Germline values: CDR1 SGHTA, CDR2 FQGNSA. With 1 base removed from V and 12 bases from J, the gap between germline ends came to 12 bases. The CDR3 coding sequence is TGTGCCAGCAGCTTAGGTGAAGGGACACAACTGTTTTTT. Its translation: CASSLGEGTQLFF.

In its sample, this clone was seen a few times. The V and J genes are TRBV28 and TRBJ2-7, with D possibly matching TRBD1 (6 bases). V lost 11 bases and J 2 bases, leaving 16 bases between the germline ends. The germline gives CDR1 MDHEN, CDR2 SYDVKM. This CDR3 spans 13 amino acids. CDR3 sequence: CALRAGAAYEQYF. The CDR3 region has the DNA TGTGCCCTCCGGGCAGGGGCAGCCTACGAGCAGTACTTC.

This chain joins TRBV12-5 and TRBJ2-7; 8 bases match TRBD1. Per the germline V gene, CDR1 is LGHNT and CDR2 is FRNRAP. The junction had 7 bases not matched to a gene; V was cut back by 1 base and J by 5 bases. The CDR3 runs to 15 residues. The CDR3 sequence is CASGLADRDRDEQYF. CDR3 nucleotides: TGTGCTAGTGGTTTGGCGGACAGGGACCGTGACGAGCAGTACTTC.

V is TRBV5-6 and J is TRBJ2-7; TRBD2 agrees at 9 bases. The CDR3 contains 17 residues. J gave up 5 bases and V 0 bases, and 12 bases lay outside the gene matches. Germline assignment: CDR1 SGHDT and CDR2 YYEEEE. CDR3 protein: CASSLGPSGTSPNEQYF. CDR3 bases: TGTGCCAGCAGCTTGGGACCCTCCGGGACTAGCCCCAACGAGCAGTACTTC.

This clone was observed once. The chain employs TRBV27 and TRBJ2-6, with 8 bases lining up with TRBD1. The CDR3 is 15 residues long. The germline V gene has CDR1 MNHEY and CDR2 SMNVEV (reference sequence). The ends lost 6 bases at V and 2 bases at J; junction bases unmatched: 3. DNA for the CDR3: TGTGCCAGCAGCCAGGGGGCGCCTGGGGCCAACGTCCTGACTTTC. The encoded protein is CASSQGAPGANVLTF.